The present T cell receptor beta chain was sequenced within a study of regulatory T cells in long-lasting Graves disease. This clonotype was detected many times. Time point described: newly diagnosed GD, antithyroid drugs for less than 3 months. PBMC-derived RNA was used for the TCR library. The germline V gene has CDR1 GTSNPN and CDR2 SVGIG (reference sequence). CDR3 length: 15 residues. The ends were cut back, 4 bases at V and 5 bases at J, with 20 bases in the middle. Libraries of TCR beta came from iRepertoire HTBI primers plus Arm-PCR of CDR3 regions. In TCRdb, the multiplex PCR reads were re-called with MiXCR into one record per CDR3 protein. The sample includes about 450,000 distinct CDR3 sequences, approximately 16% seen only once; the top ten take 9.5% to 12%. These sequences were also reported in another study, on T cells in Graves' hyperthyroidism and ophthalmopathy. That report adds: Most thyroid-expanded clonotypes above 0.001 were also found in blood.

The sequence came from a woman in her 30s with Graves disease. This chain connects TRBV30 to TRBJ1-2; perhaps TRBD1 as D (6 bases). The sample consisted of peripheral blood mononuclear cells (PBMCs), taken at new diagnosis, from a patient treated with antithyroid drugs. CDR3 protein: CAWTILGHRGYGYTF. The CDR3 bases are TGTGCCTGGACCATCCTGGGACATCGTGGGTATGGCTACACCTTC.